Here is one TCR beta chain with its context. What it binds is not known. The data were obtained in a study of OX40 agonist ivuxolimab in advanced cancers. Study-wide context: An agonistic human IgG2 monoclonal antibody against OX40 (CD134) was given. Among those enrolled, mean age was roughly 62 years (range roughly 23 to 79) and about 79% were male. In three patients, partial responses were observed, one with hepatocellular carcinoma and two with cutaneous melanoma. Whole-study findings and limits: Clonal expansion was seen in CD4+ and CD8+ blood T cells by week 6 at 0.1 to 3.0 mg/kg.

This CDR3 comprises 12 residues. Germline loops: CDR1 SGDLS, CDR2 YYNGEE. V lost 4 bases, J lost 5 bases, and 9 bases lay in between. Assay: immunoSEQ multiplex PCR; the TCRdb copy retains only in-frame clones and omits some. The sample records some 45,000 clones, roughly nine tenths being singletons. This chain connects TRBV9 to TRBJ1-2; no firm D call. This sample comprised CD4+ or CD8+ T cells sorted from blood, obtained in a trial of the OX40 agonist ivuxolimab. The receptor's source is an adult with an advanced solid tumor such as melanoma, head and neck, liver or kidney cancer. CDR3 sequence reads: CASSYQVYGYTF. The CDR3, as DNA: TGTGCCAGCAGCTACCAGGTTTATGGCTACACCTTC.